This TCR beta chain derives from a study of shared clonotypes between healthy human individuals. Study background: Donors had three CD4 naive, three CD4 memory, two CD8 naive and one CD8 memory plate apiece.

CDR1 and CDR2 (germline): SGHAT, FQNNGV. The ends were cut back, 1 base at V and 3 bases at J, with 13 bases in the middle. The CDR3 runs 15 residues. This clone was counted once. Its antigen is unknown. Deep level was the assay's run setting. TCRdb's copy holds only in-frame clones and misses some; the assay was immunoSEQ multiplex PCR. The sample carries roughly 1,600,000 clones, approximately 98.5% recorded once. Overall study findings and caveats: Some naive CD4 clonotypes, around 4.9%, turned up in common across several donors. Apart from blood, nothing was sampled; tissue repertoires likely differ.

The specimen sequenced was naive CD4+ T cells sorted from blood. Subset described: CD45RA+ positively selected. The clonotype was recovered from a man aged 25 to 40 in good health. V is TRBV11-2 and J is TRBJ2-7, with a tentative D call TRBD2 (6 bases). CDR3 protein: CASSLAPGGGYEQYF. In DNA, the CDR3 is TGTGCCAGCAGCTTAGCCCCTGGGGGAGGCTACGAGCAGTACTTC. The entire variable domain, with the rest obtained from reference TRBV11-2 and TRBJ2-7, is as follows: EAGVAQSPRYKIIEKRQSVAFWCNPISGHATLYWYQQILGQGPKLLIQFQNNGVVDDSQLPKDRFSAERLKGVDSTLKIQPAKLEDSAVYLCASSLAPGGGYEQYFGPGTRLTVT.